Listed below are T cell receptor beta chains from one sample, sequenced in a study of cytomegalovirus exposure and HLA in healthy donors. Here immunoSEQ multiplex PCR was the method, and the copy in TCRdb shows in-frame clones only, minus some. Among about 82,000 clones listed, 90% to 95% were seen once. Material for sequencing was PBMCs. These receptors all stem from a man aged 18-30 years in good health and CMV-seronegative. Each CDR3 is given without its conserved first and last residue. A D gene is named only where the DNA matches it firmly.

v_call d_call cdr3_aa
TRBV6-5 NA ASSYSRGGENIQY
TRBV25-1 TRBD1 ASSETGELNNEQF
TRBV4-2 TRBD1 ASSQVGGDRVKGYT
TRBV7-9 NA ASSLEMREKLF
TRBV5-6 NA ASSLLLQASTNTIY
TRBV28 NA ASSLRLYSNQPQH
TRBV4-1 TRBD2 ASSQEARGSSYNEQF
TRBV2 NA ASSNRVSYEQY
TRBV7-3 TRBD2 ASSLDASGSYEQY
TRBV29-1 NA SVTGLSTEAF
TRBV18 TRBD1 ASSPQGQAQETQY